A selection of T cell receptor beta chains follows, all from one sample in a study of T cell responses to AZD1222 COVID-19 vaccine. The protocol was immunoSEQ multiplex PCR, while the TCRdb copy is restricted to in-frame clones and leaves out a portion. The sample holds about 200,000 clones, 90% to 95% seen once. The sample was peripheral blood, taken 28 days after the second AZD1222 dose. These receptors originate from an adult who received the AZD1222 COVID-19 vaccine. CDR3s include the opening cysteine and the closing phenylalanine or tryptophan. Fields, in order: V gene, clone size, D gene, J gene, CDR3 DNA, CDR3 protein. The D gene is left open where the match is weak. Clone size is not always given. Where it is, it says once, few, many or a class for expanded clones.

TRBV18	-	TRBD1	TRBJ1-4	TGTGCCAGCTCACTTTATCAGGGGGCTGCTAATGAAAAACTGTTTTTT	CASSLYQGAANEKLFF
TRBV6-5	-	TRBD1	TRBJ1-5	TGTGCCAGCAGTTTAAGTGGACAGGGCAATCAGCCCCAGCATTTT	CASSLSGQGNQPQHF
TRBV5-4	once	TRBD1	TRBJ1-2	TGTGCCAGCACCCTTCAAGGGACAGGGAGTTCGGGCGGCTACACCTTC	CASTLQGTGSSGGYTF
TRBV7-3	-	TRBD2	TRBJ2-2	TGTGCCAGCACCCCGAGCGGGGGGTACACCGGGGAGCTGTTTTTT	CASTPSGGYTGELFF
TRBV4-1	once	-	TRBJ1-2	TGCGCCAGCAGCCGCCTACAGACCGTTGGAAACTATGGCTACACCTTC	CASSRLQTVGNYGYTF
TRBV7-2	-	TRBD2	TRBJ2-5	TGTGCCAGCAGCCTCTCTAGCGGGGGGGACCAAGAGACCCAGTACTTC	CASSLSSGGDQETQYF
TRBV7-8	-	-	TRBJ1-5	TGTGCCAGCAGCTCACAGGGCGGTCAGCCCCAGCATTTT	CASSSQGGQPQHF
TRBV27	-	-	TRBJ1-1	TGTGCCAGCAGTTTACCAGGGGCGAACACTGAAGCTTTCTTT	CASSLPGANTEAFF
TRBV7-8	-	TRBD1	TRBJ1-5	TGTGCCAGCAGCTTACAGAGACAGGGGGCGAGCAATCAGCCCCAGCATTTT	CASSLQRQGASNQPQHF
TRBV24-1	-	-	TRBJ1-3	TGTGCCACCAGTACTGACTCTGGAAACACCATATATTTT	CATSTDSGNTIYF
TRBV11-1	-	TRBD1	TRBJ2-7	TGTGCCAGCAGCTTGGACAGGCGAACCTACGAGCAGTACTTC	CASSLDRRTYEQYF
TRBV4-3	-	-	TRBJ2-1	TGCGCCAGCAGCTCTCGGGGGGCCTCCTACAATGAGCAGTTCTTC	CASSSRGASYNEQFF
TRBV2	-	-	TRBJ1-6	TGTGCCAGTCAATTCTTCAGGGGCCCGGATAATTCACCCCTCCACTTT	CASQFFRGPDNSPLHF
TRBV6-5	-	-	TRBJ2-1	TGTGCCAGCAGTTACGCCTCGGGGATTTACTACAATGAGCAGTTCTTC	CASSYASGIYYNEQFF
TRBV5-4	once	TRBD1	TRBJ1-2	TGTGCCAGCAGCACCCCGACAGGGACGAACTATGGCTACACCTTC	CASSTPTGTNYGYTF
TRBV12-3/TRBV12-4	-	-	TRBJ1-1	TGTGCCAGCAGTTTCAGTACTGAAGCTTTCTTT	CASSFSTEAFF
TRBV18	-	TRBD1	TRBJ2-7	TGTGCCAGCTCACCGACAGGGGGCTCATCGTACGAGCAGTACTTC	CASSPTGGSSYEQYF
TRBV4-1	-	-	TRBJ1-3	TGCGCCAGCAGCCAAGAGAGGAGCTCTGGAAACACCATATATTTT	CASSQERSSGNTIYF
TRBV7-9	few	-	TRBJ1-2	TGTGCCAGCAGCGTTGGGAACTATGGCTACACCTTC	CASSVGNYGYTF
TRBV19	-	-	TRBJ2-3	TGTGCCAGTAGTATTGCGGGCGCAGATACGCAGTATTTT	CASSIAGADTQYF
TRBV19	-	TRBD2	TRBJ2-7	TGTGCCAGTGCGGCTAGCGGGGGGTTCTACGAGCAGTACTTC	CASAASGGFYEQYF
TRBV28	-	-	TRBJ1-1	TGTGCCAGCAGTAAACAAGAGAACACTGAAGCTTTCTTT	CASSKQENTEAFF
TRBV7-2	few	TRBD2	TRBJ2-7	TGTGCCAGCAGCTCCGGACTAGCGCGGCGCTACGAGCAGTACTTC	CASSSGLARRYEQYF
TRBV2	-	-	TRBJ1-3	TGTGCCAGCAGTGATGTAGATTTTGGAAACACCATATATTTT	CASSDVDFGNTIYF
TRBV27	-	-	TRBJ2-5	TGTGCCAGCAGGGGACTGCAAGAGACCCAGTACTTC	CASRGLQETQYF
TRBV19	-	-	TRBJ1-6	TGTGCCAGCCAGGGGACCCCCTATAATTCACCCCTCCACTTT	CASQGTPYNSPLHF
TRBV30	-	TRBD1	TRBJ1-2	TGTGCCTGGAGTGTAGGGTTAATACAGGGGGCTGAAGGCTACACCTTC	CAWSVGLIQGAEGYTF
TRBV20-1	-	-	TRBJ1-1	TGCAGTGCTAGGAGGCGCACTGAAGCTTTCTTT	CSARRRTEAFF
TRBV27	-	-	TRBJ1-5	TGTGCCACAGGGACGGATTTTTATAGCAATCAGCCCCAGCATTTT	CATGTDFYSNQPQHF
TRBV27	-	TRBD1	TRBJ2-3	TGTGCCAGCAGTTTCGGGGACAGAATAATCACAGATACGCAGTATTTT	CASSFGDRIITDTQYF
TRBV11-3	-	TRBD1	TRBJ2-1	TGTGCCAGCAGCGGGGGACAGGGCACCTACAATGAGCAGTTCTTC	CASSGGQGTYNEQFF
TRBV2	-	TRBD1	TRBJ1-4	TGTGCCAGCAGCGGCCCGGGACAGGTCGGAACTAATGAAAAACTGTTTTTT	CASSGPGQVGTNEKLFF
TRBV10-3	-	TRBD1	TRBJ1-5	TGTGCCATTGGGGAGGGGGCTTGGCAGCCCCAGCATTTT	CAIGEGAWQPQHF
TRBV7-2	-	-	TRBJ2-2	TGTGCCAGCAGCTTTAGGGCGGGGCAGACAGGGGAGCTGTTTTTT	CASSFRAGQTGELFF
TRBV7-9	-	-	TRBJ2-5	TGTGCCAGCGTTGAGGCCCCCCAAGAGACCCAGTACTTC	CASVEAPQETQYF
TRBV5-8	-	-	TRBJ2-7	TGTGCCAGCAGCTCCTTCGGGGCTTCCTACGAGCAGTACTTC	CASSSFGASYEQYF
TRBV7-2	-	-	TRBJ2-1	TGTGCCAGCAGCTTAGACTCGCGCTTAGGGGTCTATGAGCAGTTCTTC	CASSLDSRLGVYEQFF
TRBV6-1	-	-	TRBJ2-7	TGTGCCAGCAGTGATCCTCCCCACTCCTACGAGCAGTACTTC	CASSDPPHSYEQYF
TRBV3-1/TRBV3-2	-	-	TRBJ1-5	TGTGCCAGCAGCCAAGATCTCCGGCAGCCCCAGCATTTT	CASSQDLRQPQHF
TRBV28	-	TRBD1	TRBJ1-2	TGTGCCAGCAGTCCCTCCGGGACAGCCTTCGAGGGCAACTATGGCTACACCTTC	CASSPSGTAFEGNYGYTF
TRBV5-1	-	-	TRBJ2-2	TGCGCCAGCAGCCTGGAGGGGGGGGCAGCCCCTAGGGAGCTGTTTTTT	CASSLEGGAAPRELFF
TRBV9	-	-	TRBJ1-1	TGTGCCAGCAGCCCCCGGGGGTCGAACACTGAAGCTTTCTTT	CASSPRGSNTEAFF
TRBV14	-	TRBD2	TRBJ2-2	TGTGCCAGCAGCCTGTTAGGACTAGAAAACACCGGGGAGCTGTTTTTT	CASSLLGLENTGELFF
TRBV19	-	-	TRBJ1-3	TGTGCCAGTAGTAGTGGGTTCTCTGGAAACACCATATATTTT	CASSSGFSGNTIYF
TRBV10-1	once	-	TRBJ2-3	TGCGCCAGCAGTGACCCTGACCATACACCTACAGATACGCAGTATTTT	CASSDPDHTPTDTQYF
TRBV7-6	-	-	TRBJ1-1	TGTGCCAGCAGCTTATCCACGGGGCTAAACACTGAAGCTTTCTTT	CASSLSTGLNTEAFF
TRBV3-1/TRBV3-2	-	-	TRBJ1-4	TGTGCCAGCAGCCAAGATTCTGGGAAACTGTTTTTT	CASSQDSGKLFF
TRBV18	-	TRBD1	TRBJ1-1	TGTGCCAGCTCACCACTTAGGTCGGCAGGGGGTGGGTACACTGAAGCTTTCTTT	CASSPLRSAGGGYTEAFF
TRBV13	-	TRBD2	TRBJ2-1	TGTGCCAGCAGCTTATCACTAGCGGGGGAGCGCTCCTACAATGAGCAGTTCTTC	CASSLSLAGERSYNEQFF
TRBV3-1/TRBV3-2	-	-	TRBJ2-7	TGTGCCAGCAGCCAGGACCTATTAATTAAGGGGCAGTACTTC	CASSQDLLIKGQYF
TRBV9	-	-	TRBJ2-5	TGTGCCAGCAGCGAGGGCAGCGAGGTGACCCAGTACTTC	CASSEGSEVTQYF
TRBV28	-	-	TRBJ1-3	TGTGCCAGCAGTTTAACAGGTCGCTCTGGAAACACCATATATTTT	CASSLTGRSGNTIYF
TRBV29-1	-	-	TRBJ1-2	TGCAGCGGGGGAGAGGGTAGTAACTATGGCTACACCTTC	CSGGEGSNYGYTF